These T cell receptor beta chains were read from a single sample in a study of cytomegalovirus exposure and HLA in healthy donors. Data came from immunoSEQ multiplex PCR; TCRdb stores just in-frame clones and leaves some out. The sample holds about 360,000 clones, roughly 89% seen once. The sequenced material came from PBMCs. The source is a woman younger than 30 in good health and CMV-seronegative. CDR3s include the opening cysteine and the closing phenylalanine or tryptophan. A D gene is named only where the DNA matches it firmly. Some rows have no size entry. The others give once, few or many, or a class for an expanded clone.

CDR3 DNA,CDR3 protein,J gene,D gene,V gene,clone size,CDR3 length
TGCGCCAGCAGCGAGGGACAGGGGGCTGGCGGCTACACCTTC,CASSEGQGAGGYTF,TRBJ1-2,TRBD1,TRBV5-1,-,14
TGTGCCAGCAGTTTATCCTCCCGAGACAGGGTACGCAATCAGCCCCAGCATTTT,CASSLSSRDRVRNQPQHF,TRBJ1-5,TRBD1,TRBV28,few,18
TGTGCCAGCAGCCCAAGTTTCCCACAGGGCAACTATGGCTACACCTTC,CASSPSFPQGNYGYTF,TRBJ1-2,-,TRBV4-2,-,16
TGTGCCAGCCGGACAGGGGGTGGTGAAAAACTGTTTTTT,CASRTGGGEKLFF,TRBJ1-4,TRBD1,TRBV6-6,once,13
TGTGCCAGCAGTTACCTCGGGGGCAATCAGCCCCAGCATTTT,CASSYLGGNQPQHF,TRBJ1-5,-,TRBV27,few,14
TGTGCCAGCAGTTCCAGAACGGGACAGAGCAATCAGCCCCAGCATTTT,CASSSRTGQSNQPQHF,TRBJ1-5,TRBD1,TRBV6-6,-,16
TGTGCCAGCAGTGTACCATGGGGGCAGACCACAGATACGCAGTATTTT,CASSVPWGQTTDTQYF,TRBJ2-3,-,TRBV2,-,16
TGTGCCAGCAGCTTATCTAGCACAGATACGCAGTATTTT,CASSLSSTDTQYF,TRBJ2-3,-,TRBV11-2,-,13
TGCGCCAGCAGCCAAGCCGGGATACAGGGGACTAATGAAAAACTGTTTTTT,CASSQAGIQGTNEKLFF,TRBJ1-4,TRBD1,TRBV4-1,-,17
TGCGCCAGCAGTCAACGGAGGGGTAAATCAGGCAATGAGCAGTTCTTC,CASSQRRGKSGNEQFF,TRBJ2-1,-,TRBV23-1,-,16
TGTGCCTGGAGTCGACTAGCGGGAGAGACCTACAATGAGCAGTTCTTC,CAWSRLAGETYNEQFF,TRBJ2-1,TRBD2,TRBV30,-,16
TGTGCCTGGAGTGACCAGGGGGTCAATGGCTACACCTTC,CAWSDQGVNGYTF,TRBJ1-2,TRBD1,TRBV30,-,13
TGCAGCGTTAGACAGTTCCGGAATGAAAAACTGTTTTTT,CSVRQFRNEKLFF,TRBJ1-4,-,TRBV29-1,once,13
TGTGCCAGCAGCCGCGCAGGGACACAAGAGACCCAGTACTTC,CASSRAGTQETQYF,TRBJ2-5,-,TRBV7-3,-,14
TGTGCCAGCAGTTTTAACAGAGCAAACACCGGGGAGCTGTTTTTT,CASSFNRANTGELFF,TRBJ2-2,-,TRBV28,-,15
TGTGCCAGCAGCTTTTCCTCCGGGATCCCGGGCGGGTCTTTCTTT,CASSFSSGIPGGSFF,TRBJ1-1,-,TRBV11-2,-,15
TGTGCCAGCAGTTACTCGAGGGGGACCTCCTACGAGCAGTACTTC,CASSYSRGTSYEQYF,TRBJ2-7,-,TRBV6-6,-,15
TGTGCCAGCAGCCTAGAAGGAGGGGCTTCAAGCACAGATACGCAGTATTTT,CASSLEGGASSTDTQYF,TRBJ2-3,-,TRBV4-2,-,17
TGTGCCAGCAGACAGGGGGCGCGTCAGCCCCAGCATTTT,CASRQGARQPQHF,TRBJ1-5,TRBD1,TRBV2,few,13
TGTGCCACCCTTACGGAACAGGGTGACTATGGCTACACCTTC,CATLTEQGDYGYTF,TRBJ1-2,-,TRBV6-5,-,14
TGTGCCAGCAGGAAAGAGGGGGATTCACCCCTCCACTTT,CASRKEGDSPLHF,TRBJ1-6,-,TRBV6-6,-,13
TGTGCCAGCAGCTTCATACAGGGGCAGCCCCAGCATTTT,CASSFIQGQPQHF,TRBJ1-5,TRBD1,TRBV11-2,-,13
TGCAGTGCTGAGTTTTCCCCAGGGCAGTACTTC,CSAEFSPGQYF,TRBJ2-7,-,TRBV20-1,-,11
TGTGCCAGCAGTTTAGAGCCCCGGAACACTGAAGCTTTCTTT,CASSLEPRNTEAFF,TRBJ1-1,-,TRBV27,-,14
TGCGCCACCACAGGGGTTAGCTCCTACGAGCAGTACTTC,CATTGVSSYEQYF,TRBJ2-7,TRBD1,TRBV10-2,-,13
TGCAGCGCCACAACCGGGACTACGGTCTACGAGCAGTACTTC,CSATTGTTVYEQYF,TRBJ2-7,TRBD2,TRBV29-1,-,14
TGTGCCTGGAGGCTTGGACTGTCCTCCTACAATGAGCAGTTCTTC,CAWRLGLSSYNEQFF,TRBJ2-1,-,TRBV30,-,15
TGTGCCAGCAGCGCTAGCCGGACAGGCTACAATGAGCAGTTCTTC,CASSASRTGYNEQFF,TRBJ2-1,TRBD1,TRBV11-1,-,15
TGTGCCAGCAGTTTCACAGGGGGCACTGAAGCTTTCTTT,CASSFTGGTEAFF,TRBJ1-1,TRBD1,TRBV6-5,once,13
TGCGCCAGCAGCAACCCGGGACAGGGTCACTATGGCTACACCTTC,CASSNPGQGHYGYTF,TRBJ1-2,TRBD1,TRBV5-1,-,15
TGTGCCAGTAGCACCGGTACTAGCTCCTACAATGAGCAGTTCTTC,CASSTGTSSYNEQFF,TRBJ2-1,-,TRBV19,-,15
TGTGCCAGCAGTTCCGCCAGGGATACCGGGGAGCTGTTTTTT,CASSSARDTGELFF,TRBJ2-2,-,TRBV6-5,once,14
TGTGCCATCAGTAGGGAGGGATACGAGCAGTACTTC,CAISREGYEQYF,TRBJ2-7,TRBD2,TRBV10-3,-,12
TGCGCCAGCAGCTTGGGCGACAGGGGGAACACTGAAGCTTTCTTT,CASSLGDRGNTEAFF,TRBJ1-1,TRBD1,TRBV5-1,-,15
TGTGCCAGCAGTAGGACAGGGCAGTTGGACACTGAAGCTTTCTTT,CASSRTGQLDTEAFF,TRBJ1-1,TRBD1,TRBV6-5,-,15
TGTGCCAGCAGCCTGGACAGAAACACTGAAGCTTTCTTT,CASSLDRNTEAFF,TRBJ1-1,-,TRBV6-5,-,13
TGTGCCAGCAGTTTATCCCCGGGCCTAGCTAACACCGGGGAGCTGTTTTTT,CASSLSPGLANTGELFF,TRBJ2-2,-,TRBV27,-,17
TGTGCCAGCAGCCGCCAAGAGACCCAGTACTTC,CASSRQETQYF,TRBJ2-5,-,TRBV6-5,-,11
TGTGCCAGCAGAACCGGGACAGGGGATAATTATGGCTACACCTTC,CASRTGTGDNYGYTF,TRBJ1-2,TRBD1,TRBV2,once,15
TGTGCCAGCTCGGACAGGGGAGGCGAAAAACTGTTTTTT,CASSDRGGEKLFF,TRBJ1-4,TRBD1,TRBV27,-,13
TGTGCCAGCAGTTTACATCGGGGATGGAACACTGAAGCTTTCTTT,CASSLHRGWNTEAFF,TRBJ1-1,-,TRBV28,-,15
TGTGCCAGCAGCCAGGATGAAACAGGGGCCGGGAATGAAAAACTGTTTTTT,CASSQDETGAGNEKLFF,TRBJ1-4,TRBD1,TRBV4-2,-,17
TGCGCCAGCAGCCAAGGACTAGCGGGGGCCCAGCAGTACTTC,CASSQGLAGAQQYF,TRBJ2-7,TRBD2,TRBV4-1,few,14
TGCGCCAGCAGCCCACAGGGGCCCACCAAGAGACCCCTCCACTTT,CASSPQGPTKRPLHF,TRBJ1-6,TRBD1,TRBV5-1,few,15
TGTGCCAGCAGTTTCGGGACTAACTATGGCTACACCTTC,CASSFGTNYGYTF,TRBJ1-2,-,TRBV27,-,13